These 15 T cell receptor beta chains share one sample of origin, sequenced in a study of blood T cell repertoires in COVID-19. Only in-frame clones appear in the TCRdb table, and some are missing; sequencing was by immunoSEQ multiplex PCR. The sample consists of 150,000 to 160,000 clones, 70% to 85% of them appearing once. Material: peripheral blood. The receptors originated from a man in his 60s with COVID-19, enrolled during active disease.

The CDR3 coding sequence is TGTGCCAGTAGTATGGAGGGCGGCTATGGCTACACCTTC. Translation: CASSMEGGYGYTF. The chain combines TRBV19 with TRBJ1-2, with D hard to call. The V gene's germline CDR1 is LNHDA and CDR2 SQIVND (reference sequence). This CDR3 is built from 13 residues. Trimming removed 3 bases at V and 4 bases at J, with 9 bases between.

The CDR3 is CASSLLRERLTGELFF. The CDR3 DNA follows: TGTGCCAGCTCACTCCTGAGGGAGAGACTCACCGGGGAGCTGTTTTTT. The chain carries TRBV18 and TRBJ2-2, with D perhaps matching TRBD2 (5 bases). This CDR3 is 16 amino acids long. V lost 4 bases, J lost 4 bases, and 16 bases lay in between. The V gene's germline CDR1 is KGHSH and CDR2 LQKENI.

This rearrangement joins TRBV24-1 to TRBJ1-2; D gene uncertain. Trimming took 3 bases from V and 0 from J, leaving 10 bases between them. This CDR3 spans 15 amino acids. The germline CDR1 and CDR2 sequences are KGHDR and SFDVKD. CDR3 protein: CATSDTTRANYGYTF. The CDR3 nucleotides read TGTGCCACCAGTGATACGACACGAGCTAACTATGGCTACACCTTC.

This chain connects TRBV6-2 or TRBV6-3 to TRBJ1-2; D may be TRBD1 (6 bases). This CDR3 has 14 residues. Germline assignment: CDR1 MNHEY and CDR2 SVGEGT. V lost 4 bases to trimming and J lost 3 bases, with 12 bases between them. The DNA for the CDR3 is TGTGCCAGCAGTTTCAACGGACAGTACTATGGCTACACCTTC. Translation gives CASSFNGQYYGYTF.

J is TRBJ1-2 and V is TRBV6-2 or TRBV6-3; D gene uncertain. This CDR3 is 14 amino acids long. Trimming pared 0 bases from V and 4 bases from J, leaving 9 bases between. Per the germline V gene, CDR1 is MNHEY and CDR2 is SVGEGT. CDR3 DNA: TGTGCCAGCAGTTACTCCTGGGGAGCCTATGGCTACACCTTC. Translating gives CASSYSWGAYGYTF.

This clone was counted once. CDR3 sequence (DNA): TGTGCCAGCAGTGACTCAAGGGCAGCGGGGCCGCGGTTCTTT. Translating it yields CASSDSRAAGPRFF. V is TRBV6-4 and J is TRBJ1-1, with D tentatively TRBD1 (5 bases). Between the trimmed V and J ends, which lost 0 bases and 14 bases, there was a span of 19 bases. CDR1 and CDR2 from the germline V gene are MRHNA and SNTAGT. This CDR3 comprises 14 residues.

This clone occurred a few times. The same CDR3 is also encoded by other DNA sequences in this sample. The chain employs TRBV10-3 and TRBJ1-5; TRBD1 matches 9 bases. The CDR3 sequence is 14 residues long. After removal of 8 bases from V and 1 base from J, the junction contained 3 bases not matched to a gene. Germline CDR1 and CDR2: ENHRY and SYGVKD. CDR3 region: CAIQGQGSNQPQHF. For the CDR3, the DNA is TGTGCCATCCAAGGACAGGGGAGCAATCAGCCCCAGCATTTT.

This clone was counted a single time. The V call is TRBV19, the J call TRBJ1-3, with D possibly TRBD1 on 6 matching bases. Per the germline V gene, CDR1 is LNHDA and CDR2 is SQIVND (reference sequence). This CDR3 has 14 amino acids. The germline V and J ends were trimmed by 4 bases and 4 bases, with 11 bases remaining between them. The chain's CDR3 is CASSNREYGNTIYF. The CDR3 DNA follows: TGTGCCAGTAGTAACAGGGAGTACGGAAACACCATATATTTT.

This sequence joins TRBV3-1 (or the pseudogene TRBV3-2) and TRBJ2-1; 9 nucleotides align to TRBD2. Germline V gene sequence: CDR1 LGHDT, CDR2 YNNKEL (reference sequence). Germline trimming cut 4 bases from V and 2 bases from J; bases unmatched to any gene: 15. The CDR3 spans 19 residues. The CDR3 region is CASSPYTGGRASPYNEQFF. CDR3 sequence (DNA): TGTGCCAGCAGCCCGTATACAGGCGGGAGGGCCTCCCCCTACAATGAGCAGTTCTTC.

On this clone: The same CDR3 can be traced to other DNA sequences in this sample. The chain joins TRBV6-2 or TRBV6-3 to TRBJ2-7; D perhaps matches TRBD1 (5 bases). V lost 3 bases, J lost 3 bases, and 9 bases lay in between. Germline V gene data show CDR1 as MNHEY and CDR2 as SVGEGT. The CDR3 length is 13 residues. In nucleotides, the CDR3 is TGTGCCAGCAGTTATGGGGCACGCTACGAGCAGTACTTC. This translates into CASSYGARYEQYF.

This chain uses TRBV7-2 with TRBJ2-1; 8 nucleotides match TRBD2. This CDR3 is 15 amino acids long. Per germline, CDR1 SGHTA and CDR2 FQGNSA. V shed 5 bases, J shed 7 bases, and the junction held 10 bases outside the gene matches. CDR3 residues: CASSRPGLGRNEQFF. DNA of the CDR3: TGTGCCAGCAGCCGGCCGGGACTAGGCAGGAATGAGCAGTTCTTC.

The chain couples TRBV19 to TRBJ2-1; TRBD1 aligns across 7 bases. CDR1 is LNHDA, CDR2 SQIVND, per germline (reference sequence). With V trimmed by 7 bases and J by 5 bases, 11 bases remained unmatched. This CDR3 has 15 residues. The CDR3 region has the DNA TGTGCCAGTACCCTCCCAGGGGGAACAAACAATGAGCAGTTCTTC. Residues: CASTLPGGTNNEQFF.

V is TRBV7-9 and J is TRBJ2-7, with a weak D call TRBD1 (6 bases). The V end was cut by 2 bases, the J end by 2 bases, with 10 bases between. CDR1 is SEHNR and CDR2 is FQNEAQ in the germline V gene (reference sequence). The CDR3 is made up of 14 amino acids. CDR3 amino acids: CASSLSTGPYEQYF. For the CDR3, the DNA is TGTGCCAGCAGCTTAAGTACAGGGCCCTACGAGCAGTACTTC.

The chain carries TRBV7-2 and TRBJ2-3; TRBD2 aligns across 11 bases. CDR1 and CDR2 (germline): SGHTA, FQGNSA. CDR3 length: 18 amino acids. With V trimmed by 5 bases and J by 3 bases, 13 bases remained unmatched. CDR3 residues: CASSPQLAGGGGTDTQYF. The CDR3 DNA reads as TGTGCCAGCAGCCCGCAGCTAGCGGGAGGAGGTGGGACAGATACGCAGTATTTT.

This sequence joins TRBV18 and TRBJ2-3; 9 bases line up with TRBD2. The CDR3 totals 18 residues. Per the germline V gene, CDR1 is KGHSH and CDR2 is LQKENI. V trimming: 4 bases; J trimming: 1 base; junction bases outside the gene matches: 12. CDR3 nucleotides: TGTGCCAGCTCACTATTGCTCGTTGCGGGAGGGGGCACAGATACGCAGTATTTT. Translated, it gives CASSLLLVAGGGTDTQYF.